Listed here are 13 T cell receptor beta chains from one sample, sequenced in a study of cytomegalovirus exposure and HLA in healthy donors. The table came from immunoSEQ multiplex PCR; TCRdb's copy has only in-frame clones and leaves some out. This table has fewer than 250,000 clones, 83% appearing once. Sequenced material: PBMCs. Receptor source: a woman aged 18-35 years in good health and CMV-seronegative.

The chain combines TRBV2 with TRBJ2-5, with D possibly matching TRBD2 (6 bases). V was trimmed by 11 bases and J by 3 bases, leaving 16 bases between them. Germline V lookup: CDR1 SNHLY, CDR2 FYNNEI. CDR3 length: 13 amino acids. CDR3 coding DNA: TGTGCCTCCACTGACGGAGGGGAAGAGACCCAGTACTTC. This translates into CASTDGGEETQYF.

The sample holds a few counts of this clone. The rearrangement uses TRBV7-2 and TRBJ1-2; D gene unclear. Germline values: CDR1 SGHTA, CDR2 FQGNSA. Trimming shortened V by 4 bases and J by 6 bases, and 15 bases separated the two germline ends. This CDR3 is 14 amino acids long. The chain's CDR3 is CASSYGFISDGYTF. The CDR3 DNA follows: TGTGCCAGCAGCTACGGGTTCATCTCGGATGGCTACACCTTC. The entire variable domain, with the rest obtained from reference TRBV7-2 and TRBJ1-2, is as follows: GAGVSQSPSNKVTEKGKDVELRCDPISGHTALYWYRQSLGQGLEFLIYFQGNSAPDKSGLPSDRFSAERTGGSVSTLTIQRTQQEDSAVYLCASSYGFISDGYTFGSGTRLTVV.

The V gene is TRBV5-1, the J gene TRBJ2-3; 10 bases are shared with TRBD2. J was trimmed by 6 bases and V by 4 bases; bases with no gene match: 5. The CDR3 runs 14 residues. The germline CDR1 and CDR2 sequences are SGHRS and YFSETQ. CDR3 amino acids: CASSPLAGRDTQYF. The CDR3 DNA reads TGCGCCAGCAGCCCACTAGCGGGGAGGGATACGCAGTATTTT.

This sequence joins TRBV4-2 and TRBJ1-3; possible D gene TRBD1, 5 bases. Between the trimmed V and J ends, which lost 3 bases and 4 bases, there was a span of 22 bases. This CDR3 spans 18 amino acids. Germline CDR1 LGHNA, CDR2 YNFKEQ. The CDR3 DNA is TGTGCCAGCAGCCAGAGGGGCGGGGGAAGGTCGACGGGAAACACCATATATTTT. Its translation is CASSQRGGGRSTGNTIYF.

There are a few counts of this clone. In nucleotides, the CDR3 is TGTGCCAGTAGTACATCCGGGGCAGGGAGCCTCTCCTACGAGCAGTACTTC. This codes for CASSTSGAGSLSYEQYF. The rearrangement joins TRBV19 to TRBJ2-7; D assignment may be TRBD1 or TRBD2 (5 bases each). Trimming removed 4 bases at V and 0 bases at J, with 19 bases between. Germline-derived CDR1 and CDR2 are LNHDA and SQIVND (reference sequence). The CDR3 runs 17 residues.

This chain joins TRBV7-2 and TRBJ1-4; D is undetermined. CDR3 length: 15 amino acids. Germline-derived CDR1 and CDR2 are SGHTA and FQGNSA. V lost 5 bases, J lost 1 base, and 11 bases lay in between. The CDR3 region is CASSLRGLTNEKLFF. In nucleotides, the CDR3 is TGTGCCAGCAGCCTGAGAGGGCTAACTAATGAAAAACTGTTTTTT.

This rearrangement joins TRBV28 to TRBJ1-1; D unclear. The germline CDR1 and CDR2 sequences are MDHEN and SYDVKM. This CDR3 is built from 10 residues. V lost 10 bases and J 4 bases, leaving 7 bases between the germline ends. The CDR3 DNA follows: TGTGCCACCGGGCGCACTGAAGCTTTCTTT. It is translated as CATGRTEAFF.

The chain links TRBV5-6 to TRBJ2-5; D gene ambiguous. V lost 0 bases and J lost 4, with 1 base in between. From germline, CDR1 is SGHDT and CDR2 YYEEEE. The length of the CDR3 is 11 residues. This CDR3 reads CASSLAETQYF. CDR3 DNA: TGTGCCAGCAGCTTGGCAGAGACCCAGTACTTC.

The chain couples TRBV2 to TRBJ2-5; 12 positions agree with TRBD2. Germline V gives CDR1 SNHLY, CDR2 FYNNEI. The CDR3 length is 16 residues. Germline trimming cut 6 bases from V and 3 bases from J; bases unmatched to any gene: 8. DNA of the CDR3: TGTGCCAGCAGATCACCTAGCGGGGGGGGAAAAGAGACCCAGTACTTC. This codes for CASRSPSGGGKETQYF.

The rearrangement joins TRBV19 to TRBJ2-7; 10 bases fit TRBD1. CDR1 and CDR2 from the germline V gene are LNHDA and SQIVND (reference sequence). V shed 1 base and J 4 bases; nucleotides not matched to a gene: 1. The CDR3 contains 14 residues. In DNA form, the CDR3 reads TGTGCCAGTAGTATAGTGGACAGGGGGTACGAGCAGTACTTC. This gives the protein CASSIVDRGYEQYF.

This chain uses TRBV18 with TRBJ1-1; no reliable D call. CDR1 is KGHSH and CDR2 is LQKENI in the germline V gene. The CDR3 loop spans 14 amino acids. Trimming shortened V by 6 bases and J by 1 base, and 12 bases separated the two germline ends. The CDR3: CASSTNGKNTEAFF. Here the CDR3 DNA reads TGTGCCAGCTCCACCAATGGGAAGAACACTGAAGCTTTCTTT.

The chain links TRBV6-5 to TRBJ1-1; the match to TRBD1 covers 7 bases. Germline CDR1 and CDR2: MNHEY and SVGAGI. The junction had 5 bases not matched to a gene; V was cut back by 2 bases and J by 2 bases. The CDR3 length is 15 residues. The CDR3 here is CASSYVQGDNTEAFF. In DNA, the CDR3 is TGTGCCAGCAGTTACGTTCAGGGGGACAACACTGAAGCTTTCTTT.

The chain combines TRBV29-1 with TRBJ1-1; no clear D gene. This CDR3 spans 15 amino acids. V lost 5 bases to trimming and J lost 1 base, with 17 bases between them. Germline loops: CDR1 SQVTM, CDR2 ANQGSEA. This CDR3 is CSVRFVAAENTEAFF. The CDR3 DNA is TGCAGCGTTCGTTTCGTAGCAGCCGAGAACACTGAAGCTTTCTTT.